A single T cell receptor (beta chain) is shown here with its context. The sample comes from a study of cytomegalovirus exposure and HLA in healthy donors. Primers: 60 Vbeta forward and 13 Jbeta reverse. Generated by immunoSEQ multiplex PCR, the TCRdb table keeps only in-frame clones and is missing some. The sample records 100,000 to 140,000 clones, approximately 79% being singletons. Sequenced input: PBMCs. The sequence was collected from a man younger than 35 in good health and CMV-seronegative.

CDR3 in DNA: TGTGCCAGCAGACTCCCGGGGGTCGGTACTGAAGCTTTCTTT. It yields the protein CASRLPGVGTEAFF. The genes are TRBV11-2 and TRBJ1-1; TRBD1 might be the D (5 bases). CDR3 length: 14 amino acids. The V and J ends lost 6 bases and 5 bases respectively, with 16 bases between them. Germline V CDR1 and CDR2: SGHAT, FQNNGV.